A selection of T cell receptor beta chains follows, all from one sample in a study of Ad26.COV2.S vaccination and SARS-CoV-2 variants. Sequencing was performed with immunoSEQ multiplex PCR; in TCRdb, only in-frame clones are kept and a portion is missing. The data hold about 280,000 clones, with more than 75% observed a single time. The source was peripheral blood, collected in a trial of Ad26.COV2.S vaccine versus placebo. These receptors originate from a person between 18 and 59 years old who received the Ad26.COV2.S COVID-19 vaccine or a placebo. The CDR3 runs from the conserved cysteine through the conserved F or W. D genes are given only for firm matches. Not every row has a clone size; where given, it reads once, few, many or a size class.

TRBV6-6	TRBJ1-1	-	-	CASRLDLLAMNTEAFF	TGTGCCAGCAGGCTAGACTTGCTCGCGATGAACACTGAAGCTTTCTTT
TRBV3-1/TRBV3-2	TRBJ2-7	few	TRBD1	CASSQGQVILGEQYF	TGTGCCAGCAGCCAGGGACAGGTCATCCTGGGGGAGCAGTACTTC
TRBV6-5	TRBJ2-5	-	TRBD2	CASSTGTSGFWTQYF	TGTGCCAGCAGTACCGGGACTAGCGGTTTTTGGACCCAGTACTTC
TRBV7-2	TRBJ1-5	-	-	CASSWQGDSNQPQHF	TGTGCCAGCAGTTGGCAGGGCGATAGCAATCAGCCCCAGCATTTT
TRBV27	TRBJ2-7	-	TRBD2	CASSDSRTSGGVYEQYF	TGTGCCAGCAGTGACTCAAGGACTAGCGGGGGGGTATACGAGCAGTACTTC
TRBV12-3/TRBV12-4	TRBJ2-5	-	TRBD1	CASGQTGRETQYF	TGTGCCAGCGGCCAGACAGGGAGAGAGACCCAGTACTTC
TRBV4-1	TRBJ1-2	-	TRBD1	CASSQLPGQNYGYTF	TGCGCCAGCAGCCAGCTCCCGGGACAGAACTATGGCTACACCTTC
TRBV12-3/TRBV12-4	TRBJ1-3	-	-	CASSQYRRNTIYF	TGTGCCAGCAGCCAGTACCGTAGAAACACCATATATTTT
TRBV11-2	TRBJ2-4	-	TRBD1	CASSSDRGLTPVAKNIQYF	TGTGCCAGCAGCTCCGACAGGGGGCTGACCCCAGTAGCCAAAAACATTCAGTACTTC
TRBV25-1	TRBJ1-2	-	-	CASSATENYGYTF	TGTGCCAGCAGTGCGACAGAAAACTATGGCTACACCTTC
TRBV4-2	TRBJ2-1	-	TRBD2	CASSQGSSGGYNEQFF	TGTGCCAGCAGCCAAGGCAGTAGCGGGGGGTACAATGAGCAGTTCTTC
TRBV30	TRBJ2-7	-	-	CAWSVAGPYEQYF	TGTGCCTGGAGTGTCGCAGGACCCTACGAGCAGTACTTC
TRBV7-9	TRBJ1-2	-	-	CASSFSTGGLGGYTF	TGTGCCAGCAGCTTTTCGACAGGAGGTTTGGGTGGCTACACCTTC
TRBV6-5	TRBJ2-1	-	TRBD2	CASIIAGGGDEQFF	TGTGCCAGCATAATAGCGGGAGGAGGGGATGAGCAGTTCTTC
TRBV7-2	TRBJ1-1	-	-	CASSLSSLRDTEAFF	TGTGCCAGCAGCTTATCTTCGTTAAGGGACACTGAAGCTTTCTTT
TRBV28	TRBJ2-2	-	-	CASGGQGGGELFF	TGTGCCAGCGGTGGCCAGGGAGGCGGGGAGCTGTTTTTT
TRBV27	TRBJ1-1	once	TRBD1	CASSLQGVNTEAFF	TGTGCCAGCAGTTTGCAGGGGGTGAACACTGAAGCTTTCTTT
TRBV7-7	TRBJ1-1	-	-	CASSLERNTEAFF	TGTGCTAGCAGCTTAGAAAGGAACACTGAAGCTTTCTTT
TRBV30	TRBJ2-7	-	-	CAWDRDPHEQYF	TGTGCCTGGGATAGGGACCCCCACGAGCAGTACTTC
TRBV5-1	TRBJ1-3	-	TRBD1	CASSLWTGPGNTIYF	TGCGCCAGCAGCCTGTGGACAGGGCCTGGAAACACCATATATTTT
TRBV10-3	TRBJ1-1	-	-	CAISALDVKDTEAFF	TGTGCCATCAGCGCCCTGGACGTAAAGGATACTGAAGCTTTCTTT
TRBV27	TRBJ2-7	-	-	CASSLKPNSYEQYF	TGTGCCAGCAGTTTAAAACCAAACTCCTACGAGCAGTACTTC
TRBV20-1	TRBJ2-5	-	-	CSASKETQYF	TGCAGTGCTAGTAAAGAGACCCAGTACTTC
TRBV11-2	TRBJ2-5	once	-	CASSLGGSETQYF	TGTGCCAGCAGCTTAGGAGGGTCCGAGACCCAGTACTTC
TRBV2	TRBJ2-7	few	-	CASSPQYEQYF	TGTGCCAGCAGCCCCCAATACGAGCAGTACTTC
TRBV9	TRBJ2-1	-	-	CASSVGTSSYNEQFF	TGTGCCAGCAGCGTAGGCACCAGCTCCTACAATGAGCAGTTCTTC
TRBV5-8	TRBJ1-1	once	-	CASSLRQNTEAFF	TGTGCCAGCAGCCTCAGACAGAACACTGAAGCTTTCTTT
TRBV5-4	TRBJ2-7	-	TRBD2	CAASSAEAGGYEQYF	TGTGCCGCTTCCTCGGCGGAGGCGGGGGGGTACGAGCAGTACTTC
TRBV5-8	TRBJ1-1	-	TRBD1	CASKRRGQAVEAFF	TGTGCCAGCAAGAGGAGGGGGCAGGCGGTTGAAGCTTTCTTT
TRBV27	TRBJ1-6	few	TRBD1	CASSRGTGESPLHF	TGTGCCAGCAGTCGAGGGACAGGGGAATCACCCCTCCACTTT
TRBV5-1	TRBJ1-1	once	TRBD1	CASSSGTGGTEAFF	TGCGCCAGCAGTTCCGGGACAGGGGGCACTGAAGCTTTCTTT
TRBV6-5	TRBJ2-5	-	-	CASPGSQETQYF	TGTGCCAGCCCCGGATCCCAAGAGACCCAGTACTTC
TRBV3-1/TRBV3-2	TRBJ2-1	-	TRBD2	CASRAGLADYNEQFF	TGTGCCAGCAGGGCCGGACTAGCGGACTACAATGAGCAGTTCTTC
TRBV7-2	TRBJ1-5	-	TRBD1	CASSPGTGYTGNQPQHF	TGTGCCAGCAGCCCAGGGACAGGTTATACGGGCAATCAGCCCCAGCATTTT
TRBV7-8	TRBJ1-1	-	-	CASSLGLGRTEAFF	TGTGCCAGCAGCTTAGGTCTGGGGCGGACTGAAGCTTTCTTT
TRBV15	TRBJ1-3	-	-	CATSRVVGARNTIYF	TGTGCCACCAGCAGAGTTGTCGGGGCAAGAAACACCATATATTTT
TRBV27	TRBJ1-1	-	-	CASSFQGVDGATEAFF	TGTGCCAGCAGTTTCCAGGGTGTGGATGGTGCCACTGAAGCTTTCTTT
TRBV6-1	TRBJ1-4	-	TRBD1	CASSDQTGSDEKLFF	TGTGCCAGCAGTGACCAGACAGGGAGCGATGAAAAACTGTTTTTT
TRBV2	TRBJ2-3	-	TRBD2	CASSEGSGGTTDTQYF	TGTGCCAGCAGTGAAGGGAGCGGGGGAACCACAGATACGCAGTATTTT
TRBV6-1	TRBJ2-1	-	-	CASSDIDSRSYNEQFF	TGTGCCAGCAGTGACATAGACAGCCGCTCCTACAATGAGCAGTTCTTC
TRBV18	TRBJ2-1	few	-	CASSPRSTGPYNEQFF	TGTGCCAGCTCACCACGATCGACAGGACCCTACAATGAGCAGTTCTTC
TRBV20-1	TRBJ2-7	few	-	CSASSPVDGSYEQYF	TGCAGTGCTAGTTCACCGGTTGACGGATCCTACGAGCAGTACTTC
TRBV5-1	TRBJ2-1	-	TRBD2	CASSLALAGTNEQFF	TGCGCCAGCAGCTTGGCGCTAGCGGGAACAAATGAGCAGTTCTTC
TRBV10-1	TRBJ2-7	-	TRBD1	CASSATPRPGQLSYEQYF	TGCGCCAGCAGTGCAACCCCTAGACCGGGACAGCTCTCCTACGAGCAGTACTTC
TRBV4-2	TRBJ2-7	-	TRBD1	CASSQLTGGIDEQYF	TGTGCCAGCAGCCAACTGACAGGGGGCATCGACGAGCAGTACTTC
TRBV2	TRBJ2-7	-	TRBD1	CASSEVGAGGYEQYF	TGTGCCAGCAGTGAAGTCGGGGCAGGGGGCTACGAGCAGTACTTC
TRBV6-2/TRBV6-3	TRBJ1-2	-	-	CASSNTISGTDFYGYTF	TGTGCCAGCAGCAATACGATATCCGGGACGGACTTCTATGGCTACACCTTC
TRBV18	TRBJ2-5	-	TRBD1	CASSPPGQGPQETQYF	TGTGCCAGCTCACCACCGGGACAGGGGCCCCAAGAGACCCAGTACTTC
TRBV18	TRBJ1-2	-	-	CASSPAGDSYGYTF	TGTGCCAGCTCCCCAGCGGGGGATAGCTATGGCTACACCTTC
TRBV7-9	TRBJ2-5	-	TRBD2	CASSDSSGGAQETQYF	TGTGCCAGCAGCGACTCTAGCGGGGGGGCTCAGGAGACCCAGTACTTC
TRBV11-3	TRBJ2-1	-	-	CASSRTSGANEQFF	TGTGCCAGCAGCCGGACATCGGGTGCCAATGAGCAGTTCTTC
TRBV2	TRBJ1-5	-	-	CASSVVVGNQPQHF	TGTGCCAGCAGTGTTGTCGTGGGTAATCAGCCCCAGCATTTT
TRBV11-2	TRBJ1-2	-	-	CASSLDLQSYGYTF	TGTGCCAGCAGCTTAGATCTCCAGAGCTATGGCTACACCTTC